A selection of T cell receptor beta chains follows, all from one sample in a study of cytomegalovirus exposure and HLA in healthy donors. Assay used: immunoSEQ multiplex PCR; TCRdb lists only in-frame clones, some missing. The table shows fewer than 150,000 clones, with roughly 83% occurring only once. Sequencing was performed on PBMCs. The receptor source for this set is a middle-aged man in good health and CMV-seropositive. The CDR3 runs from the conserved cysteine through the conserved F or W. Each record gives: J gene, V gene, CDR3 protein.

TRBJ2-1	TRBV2	CASSVILSEQFF
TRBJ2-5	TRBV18	CASSRGRGQETQYF
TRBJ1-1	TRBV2	CASSPDRRTEAFF
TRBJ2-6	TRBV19	CASTSLEGSGANVLTF
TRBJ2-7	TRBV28	CASSLYPGQGFYEQYF
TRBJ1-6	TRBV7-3	CASSLSGGNSPLHF
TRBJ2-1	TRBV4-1	CASSQGGTVEQFF
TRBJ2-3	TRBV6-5	CASRPSGKSTDTQYF
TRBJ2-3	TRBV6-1	CATRGLDRDTQYF
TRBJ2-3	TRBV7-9	CASSPGQGYTDTQYF
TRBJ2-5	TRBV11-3	CASSSGLRETQYF
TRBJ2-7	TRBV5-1	CASSYSLGSYEQYF
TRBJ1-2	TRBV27	CASSAWDRGNYGYTF
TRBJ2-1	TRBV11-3	CASTRGAEAYNEQFF
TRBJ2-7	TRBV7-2	CASSPRLAGAYEQYF
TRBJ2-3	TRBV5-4	CASSIGGSTDTQYF
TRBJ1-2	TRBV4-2	CASSQGEGENYGYTF
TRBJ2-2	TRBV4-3	CASSPLYPRNLNTGELFF
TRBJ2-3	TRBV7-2	CASSTRVLKGADTQYF
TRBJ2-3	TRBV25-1	CASRPGGSADTQYF
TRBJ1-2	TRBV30	CACHPGAYGYTF
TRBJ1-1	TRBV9	CASSVVGGNTEAFF
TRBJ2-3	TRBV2	CASRRAGYTDTQYF
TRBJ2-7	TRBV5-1	CASSLWTGSYEQYF
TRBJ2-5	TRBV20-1	CIPGETQYF
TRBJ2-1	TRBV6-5	CASSIAGKNNEQFF
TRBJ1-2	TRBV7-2	CASSLGGIHYGYTF
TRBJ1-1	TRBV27	CASSTYRGEAFF
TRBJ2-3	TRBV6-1	CASNAGQGFTDTQYF
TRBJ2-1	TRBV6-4	CASSAPDRVNEQFF
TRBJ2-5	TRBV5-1	CASSYRGGQETQYF
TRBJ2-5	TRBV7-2	CASSDAPLATGTQYF
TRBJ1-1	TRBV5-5	CASSLVGRSAEAFF
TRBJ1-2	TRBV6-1	CASSEGGGGVYGYTF
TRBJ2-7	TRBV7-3	CASSLADNSYEQYF
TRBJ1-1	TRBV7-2	CASSLNRDYTPKF
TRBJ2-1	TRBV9	CASSPPQGDWDEQFF
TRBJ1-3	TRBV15	CATSRGAGGNTIYF
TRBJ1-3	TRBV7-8	CASSSTDSGNTIYF
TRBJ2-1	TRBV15	CATSRGTSGTYNEQFF